This entry describes one TCR beta chain. The data are from a study of blood T cell repertoires in COVID-19. V lost 3 bases and J 4 bases, leaving 8 bases between the germline ends. Germline V lookup: CDR1 SGHTA, CDR2 FQGNSA. There are 13 residues in the CDR3. Original handling: For nucleated cells, counts were estimated from reference gene primer amplification. Clones were sequenced by immunoSEQ multiplex PCR, and TCRdb holds only the in-frame ones, with some missing. The DNA was the basis for D and trimming; V, J and clone size are from that table. The repertoire consists of about 52,000 clones, with more than 90% occurring once and the leading ten covering more than 5.5%.

The specimen sequenced was peripheral blood. V is TRBV7-2 and J is TRBJ2-3, with a possible D match to TRBD1 (6 bases). The sequence was collected from a man aged 45-65 years with active COVID-19. The CDR3 is CASSFQGSDTQYF. DNA of the CDR3: TGTGCCAGCAGCTTTCAGGGGTCAGATACGCAGTATTTT. The variable domain in full, completed from reference TRBV7-2 and TRBJ2-3, reads GAGVSQSPSNKVTEKGKDVELRCDPISGHTALYWYRQSLGQGLEFLIYFQGNSAPDKSGLPSDRFSAERTGGSVSTLTIQRTQQEDSAVYLCASSFQGSDTQYFGPGTRLTVL.